The clone carrying this TCR beta chain was counted at least ten times. Its antigen remains unidentified. This entry is derived from a study of CD8 T cells in ankylosing spondylitis. Study-wide points: Reportedly, significant enrichment of disease-linked clones occurred in matched ankylosing spondylitis synovial fluid. In ankylosing spondylitis blood, a motif of roughly 8 highly homologous TCR beta variants appeared characteristic.

TCRdb re-derived calls from the 5' RACE reads in MiXCR, one entry per CDR3 protein. The sample lists around 250,000 distinct CDR3 sequences; approximately 12% were seen once. Sequenced material: blood, either unsorted or a sorted T cell fraction (not recorded which). The sequence derives from a male donor with ankylosing spondylitis or in good health (not recorded which).

The CDR3: CASSWSGSTGELFF. In nucleotides, the CDR3 is TGTGCCAGCAGCTGGAGCGGGAGCACCGGGGAGCTGTTTTTT. V gene TRBV27 combines with J gene TRBJ2-2; TRBD2 agrees at 8 bases. Trimming took 6 bases from V and 4 from J; bases not matched to a gene: 4. Per the germline V gene, CDR1 is MNHEY and CDR2 is SMNVEV (reference sequence). The CDR3 is made up of 14 amino acids.